These 11 T cell receptor beta chains originate from one sample sequenced in a study of cytomegalovirus exposure and HLA in healthy donors. Vbeta (60) and Jbeta (13) primers were used in the PCR. The data were produced by immunoSEQ multiplex PCR, yet TCRdb's version contains in-frame clones alone and is incomplete. The sample carries over 110,000 clones, 79% recorded once. Source material: PBMCs. The receptors come from a female donor in good health and CMV-seronegative.

This clone was recorded only once. The chain joins TRBV19 to TRBJ1-5, with 9 bases aligning to TRBD1. Germline CDR1 is LNHDA and CDR2 is SQIVND (reference sequence). V dropped 5 bases and J dropped 0; count of bases not matched to a gene: 17. The CDR3 spans 20 residues. CDR3 residues: CASSGGHGQGSLYSNQPQHF. The CDR3 coding sequence is TGTGCCAGTAGTGGGGGGCACGGACAGGGGTCCCTTTATAGCAATCAGCCCCAGCATTTT. Using reference TRBV19 and TRBJ1-5 for the parts outside the CDR3, the full variable domain is DGGITQSPKYLFRKEGQNVTLSCEQNLNHDAMYWYRQDPGQGLRLIYYSQIVNDFQKGDIAEGYSVSREKKESFPLTVTSAQKNPTAFYLCASSGGHGQGSLYSNQPQHFGDGTRLSIL.

This chain links TRBV14 with TRBJ2-1; D is ambiguous. Germline-derived CDR1 and CDR2 are SGHDN and FVKESK. The V gene lost 2 bases and the J gene lost 9 bases, with 11 bases spanning the gap. The CDR3 runs to 13 residues. CDR3 DNA sequence: TGTGCCAGCAGCCAAAGAGTATCGGGTGAGCAGTTCTTC. Its protein product is CASSQRVSGEQFF.

This clone showed up just a few times. The gene calls are TRBV5-4 and TRBJ2-3; D unclear. Trimming shortened V by 3 bases and J by 1 base, and 6 bases separated the two germline ends. Germline V lookup: CDR1 SGHNT, CDR2 YYREEE (reference sequence). The CDR3 loop spans 13 amino acids. The CDR3 region has the DNA TGTGCCAGCAGCTCCCGAGGCACAGATACGCAGTATTTT. Amino acids: CASSSRGTDTQYF.

In this sample, this clone turned up a few times. The V and J genes are TRBV2 and TRBJ2-7; the match to TRBD1 covers 7 bases. V was clipped by 6 bases and J by 2 bases; unmatched bases: 4. The CDR3 contains 13 residues. The germline gives CDR1 SNHLY, CDR2 FYNNEI. CDR3 protein: CASSGDSTYEQYF. Here the CDR3 DNA reads TGTGCCAGCAGCGGGGACAGCACCTACGAGCAGTACTTC.

The chain carries TRBV5-6 and TRBJ1-2; 8 bases fit TRBD1. The V and J ends lost 2 bases and 2 bases, in that order; junction bases with no gene match: 2. CDR3 size: 14 residues. Germline CDR1 reads SGHDT; CDR2 reads YYEEEE. In DNA, the CDR3 is TGTGCCAGCAGCTTTCCAGGGGGCAACTATGGCTACACCTTC. The encoded protein is CASSFPGGNYGYTF.

V gene TRBV5-1 combines with J gene TRBJ2-1; D is perhaps TRBD2 (6 bases). Trimming removed 3 bases from V and 2 bases from J, with 12 bases in between. Germline lookup yields CDR1 SGHRS and CDR2 YFSETQ. The CDR3 sequence is 15 residues long. The DNA of the CDR3 is TGCGCCAGCAGCTCCATGCGGGGACCCTACAATGAGCAGTTCTTC. It is translated as CASSSMRGPYNEQFF.

V gene TRBV5-4 combines with J gene TRBJ2-1, with 8 bases aligning to TRBD2. Per germline, CDR1 SGHNT and CDR2 YYREEE (reference sequence). There are 15 residues in the CDR3. V trimming: 7 bases; J trimming: 5 bases; junction bases outside the gene matches: 11. The CDR3 loop reads CASRGGLGLNNEQFF. In DNA form, the CDR3 reads TGTGCCAGCCGGGGGGGGCTAGGATTAAACAATGAGCAGTTCTTC.

This clone was detected once. The junction and the germline gene differ at one end; a read error may be behind it. J is TRBJ1-2 and V is TRBV28, with a tentative D call TRBD1 (6 bases). The germline gives CDR1 MDHEN, CDR2 SYDVKM. This CDR3 spans 13 amino acids. The CDR3 sequence is CVSTEAGAWGYTF. The CDR3 bases are TGTGTCAGCACGGAAGCGGGGGCGTGGGGCTACACCTTC.

This chain uses TRBV19 with TRBJ1-2; D remains unclear. This CDR3 is 13 amino acids long. The germline V and J ends were trimmed by 6 bases and 0 bases, with 8 bases remaining between them. The V gene's germline CDR1 is LNHDA and CDR2 SQIVND (reference sequence). The CDR3 loop reads CASRTGTNYGYTF. The CDR3 DNA follows: TGTGCCAGTAGGACCGGGACTAACTATGGCTACACCTTC.

CDR3: CASSLSLTGTSEQFF. In DNA, the CDR3 is TGTGCCAGCAGTTTATCCCTTACCGGGACTAGTGAGCAGTTCTTC. This chain uses TRBV27 with TRBJ2-1, with 8 bases matching TRBD2. Germline V gene data show CDR1 as MNHEY and CDR2 as SMNVEV (reference sequence). Trimming at V came to 0 bases and at J to 9 bases, leaving 7 bases not matched to a gene. This CDR3 spans 15 amino acids.

V is TRBV30 and J is TRBJ2-5, with 11 bases matching TRBD2. The length of the CDR3 is 11 residues. With 8 bases clipped from V and 7 bases from J, the junction kept 3 bases outside the gene matches. Germline CDR1 and CDR2: GTSNPN and SVGIG (reference sequence). The CDR3 is CALLAGGTQYF. CDR3 nucleotides: TGTGCCCTTCTAGCGGGAGGGACCCAGTACTTC.